This is a list of T cell receptor delta chains from one sample in a study of Vδ1+ human thymocytes. TCRdb re-called the multiplex PCR reads through CATT. Of roughly 25,000 delta-chain clones in the sample, 7.4% were seen once. Sequencing was performed on Vdelta1+ gamma-delta thymocytes from the thymus. The source is a girl in the first two years of life who had congenital heart surgery. Both conserved end residues are part of each CDR3. A D gene is named only where the DNA matches it firmly. Clone sizes are given selectively: once, few, many, or a class where the clone is expanded.

clone size: -
J gene: TRDJ1
CDR3 length: 21
V gene: TRDV1
D gene: TRDD3
CDR3 DNA: TGTGCCCTTGGGGATCCGGGACCTCCCTCCTTAAGTGGGGGATACGCCGATAAACTCATCTTT
CDR3 protein: CALGDPGPPSLSGGYADKLIF

clone size: few
J gene: TRDJ1
CDR3 length: 13
V gene: TRDV1
D gene: -
CDR3 DNA: TGTGCTCTTGGGGACCCGGCCTCCGATAAACTCATCTTT
CDR3 protein: CALGDPASDKLIF

clone size: few
J gene: TRDJ1
CDR3 length: 16
V gene: TRDV1
D gene: -
CDR3 DNA: TGTGCTCTTGGGGAACCGGTTTCCCCGTACACCGATAAACTCATCTTT
CDR3 protein: CALGEPVSPYTDKLIF

clone size: few
J gene: TRDJ1
CDR3 length: 21
V gene: TRDV1
D gene: TRDD3
CDR3 DNA: TGTGCTCTTGGGGCCAACCTACGGAGGGTTACTGGGGGCACCGACACCGATAAACTCATCTTT
CDR3 protein: CALGANLRRVTGGTDTDKLIF

clone size: medium-sized
J gene: TRDJ1
CDR3 length: 19
V gene: TRDV1
D gene: -
CDR3 DNA: TGTGCTCTTGGGGAAACACTACCCGCTACGCGGGAGTACACCGATAAACTCATCTTT
CDR3 protein: CALGETLPATREYTDKLIF

clone size: -
J gene: TRDJ1
CDR3 length: 30
V gene: TRDV1
D gene: TRDD3
CDR3 DNA: TGTGCTCTTGGGGCCGACAACCCTTTTTCAATCTTCCTTCCCCGTACTAGAGTACTGGGGGATACAGCGGTCGCCGATAAACTCATCTTT
CDR3 protein: CALGADNPFSIFLPRTRVLGDTAVADKLIF

clone size: -
J gene: TRDJ1
CDR3 length: 17
V gene: TRDV1
D gene: TRDD3
CDR3 DNA: TGTGCTCTTGGGGTATCAGGGGGATACCGTCATACCGATAAACTCATCTTT
CDR3 protein: CALGVSGGYRHTDKLIF

clone size: few
J gene: TRDJ1
CDR3 length: 17
V gene: TRDV1
D gene: TRDD3
CDR3 DNA: TGTGCTCTTGTGGTTGAGCGGGGGATACCCAACACCGATAAACTCATCTTT
CDR3 protein: CALVVERGIPNTDKLIF

clone size: few
J gene: TRDJ1
CDR3 length: 21
V gene: TRDV1
D gene: -
CDR3 DNA: TGTGCTCTTGGGGAACTAAACACCTTTTCTACTAGGTACCATTACACCGATAAACTCATCTTT
CDR3 protein: CALGELNTFSTRYHYTDKLIF

clone size: -
J gene: TRDJ2
CDR3 length: 18
V gene: TRDV1
D gene: -
CDR3 DNA: TGTGCTCTTGGGGACCCTTCATACCTTGGCCCTTTGACAGCACAACTCTTCTTT
CDR3 protein: CALGDPSYLGPLTAQLFF

clone size: few
J gene: TRDJ1
CDR3 length: 18
V gene: TRDV1
D gene: -
CDR3 DNA: TGTGCTCTTGGGGATTCTGAACCGAGGACTGCCTACACCGATAAACTCATCTTT
CDR3 protein: CALGDSEPRTAYTDKLIF

clone size: few
J gene: TRDJ1
CDR3 length: 20
V gene: TRDV1
D gene: TRDD3
CDR3 DNA: TGTGCTCTTGGGACGCCTTCCTACCTTACTGGGGGATACGGGGAGGATAAACTCATCTTT
CDR3 protein: CALGTPSYLTGGYGEDKLIF

clone size: few
J gene: TRDJ1
CDR3 length: 23
V gene: TRDV1
D gene: -
CDR3 DNA: TGTGCTCTTGGGGAATCCTTTATACTACCTCCTTTCCTACACACTGGGGGGAGGATAGAACTCATCTTT
CDR3 protein: CALGESFILPPFLHTGGRIELIF

clone size: -
J gene: TRDJ1
CDR3 length: 18
V gene: TRDV1
D gene: -
CDR3 DNA: TGTGCTCTTGGGGTCCCACGACCCCCTTCCGAGTACACCGATAAACTCATCTTT
CDR3 protein: CALGVPRPPSEYTDKLIF

clone size: -
J gene: TRDJ1
CDR3 length: 21
V gene: TRDV1
D gene: TRDD3
CDR3 DNA: TGTGCTCTTGGGGAAGGAGGATACCGACTGGGGGATAGGGAAGGCACCGATAAACTCATCTTT
CDR3 protein: CALGEGGYRLGDREGTDKLIF